These 8 T cell receptor beta chains share one sample of origin, sequenced in a study of cytomegalovirus exposure and HLA in healthy donors (TCRdb year 2017). Libraries were prepared through the immunoSEQ multiplex PCR assay. Drawn from immuneACCESS, this table holds only the in-frame rearrangements with V and J called that TCRdb kept. Clones are partly lost; checked studies trace under half to an unresolved V gene and leave the rest unexplained. Present in this sample are roughly 350,000 clones, 86% of which were seen just once. The ten largest clones capture 0.65% to 0.85% of the sample. The sequencing sample was made of PBMCs. The receptors stem from a woman aged 18-29 years in good health and CMV-seronegative.

The chain combines TRBV2 with TRBJ2-3; possibly TRBD1 for D (5 bases). CDR1 is SNHLY and CDR2 is FYNNEI in the germline V gene. The CDR3 consists of 16 residues. The V end was cut by 1 base, the J end by 2 bases, with 13 bases between. CDR3 residues: CASSEEGAVTTDTQYF. The CDR3 coding sequence is TGTGCCAGCAGTGAAGAAGGGGCAGTTACCACAGATACGCAGTATTTT.

The chain couples TRBV18 to TRBJ2-5, with D perhaps TRBD2 (5 bases). This CDR3 has 16 residues. The V gene lost 4 bases and the J gene lost 4 bases, with 19 bases spanning the gap. CDR1 is KGHSH and CDR2 is LQKENI in the germline V gene. CDR3 amino acids: CASSLASGFQVETQYF. The DNA of the CDR3 is TGTGCCAGCTCACTAGCATCGGGGTTTCAAGTAGAGACCCAGTACTTC.

The chain is built from TRBV6-5 and TRBJ1-1; 7 bases are a match to TRBD1. V lost 6 bases to trimming and J lost 1 base; unmatched junction nucleotides: 8. Germline-derived CDR1 and CDR2 are MNHEY and SVGAGI. The CDR3 length is 15 residues. The CDR3 nucleotides are TGTGCCAGCAGACCCGGGACAGCGGGGAACACTGAAGCTTTCTTT. It translates to CASRPGTAGNTEAFF.

The rearrangement uses TRBV11-3 and TRBJ2-3, with 8 bases fitting TRBD2. Unmatched junction bases numbered 7, after V lost 5 bases and J lost 3 bases. This CDR3 has 15 residues. In germline, CDR1 is SGHNT, CDR2 YENEEA. The CDR3 sequence is CASSPGGAATDTQYF. The CDR3 DNA is TGTGCCAGCAGCCCCGGGGGGGCGGCGACAGATACGCAGTATTTT.

The chain recombines TRBV14 with TRBJ2-5, with a tentative D call TRBD2 (7 bases). CDR3 size: 16 residues. The V gene lost 0 bases and the J gene lost 4 bases, with 15 bases spanning the gap. Germline lookup yields CDR1 SGHDN and CDR2 FVKESK. CDR3 protein: CASSQERGPRIETQYF. In nucleotides, the CDR3 is TGTGCCAGCAGCCAAGAGCGGGGGCCCAGGATAGAGACCCAGTACTTC.

The genes are TRBV30 and TRBJ2-1, with D perhaps TRBD1 (6 bases). The V gene's germline CDR1 is GTSNPN and CDR2 SVGIG (reference sequence). Trimming took 0 bases from V and 7 from J, leaving 10 bases between them. This CDR3 is built from 13 residues. The CDR3 sequence is CAWSVGTGNEQFF. The CDR3 DNA sequence: TGTGCCTGGAGTGTAGGAACAGGGAATGAGCAGTTCTTC.

The J gene is TRBJ1-1, the V gene TRBV27; no clear D. V was clipped by 2 bases and J by 3 bases, with 7 bases between them. This CDR3 is 13 amino acids long. The V gene's germline CDR1 is MNHEY and CDR2 SMNVEV (reference sequence). This chain's CDR3 is CASSLIPDTEAFF. The CDR3 DNA sequence: TGTGCCAGCAGTTTAATCCCGGACACTGAAGCTTTCTTT.

This rearrangement joins TRBV4-1 to TRBJ2-7; 11 nucleotides match TRBD1. Trimming cost V 4 bases and J 4 bases; bases outside gene matches: 3. Germline CDR1 is MGHRA and CDR2 is YSYEKL. The CDR3 runs 14 residues. CDR3 in DNA: TGCGCCAGCAGCCTCGGACAGGGGGCATACGAGCAGTACTTC. As protein: CASSLGQGAYEQYF.